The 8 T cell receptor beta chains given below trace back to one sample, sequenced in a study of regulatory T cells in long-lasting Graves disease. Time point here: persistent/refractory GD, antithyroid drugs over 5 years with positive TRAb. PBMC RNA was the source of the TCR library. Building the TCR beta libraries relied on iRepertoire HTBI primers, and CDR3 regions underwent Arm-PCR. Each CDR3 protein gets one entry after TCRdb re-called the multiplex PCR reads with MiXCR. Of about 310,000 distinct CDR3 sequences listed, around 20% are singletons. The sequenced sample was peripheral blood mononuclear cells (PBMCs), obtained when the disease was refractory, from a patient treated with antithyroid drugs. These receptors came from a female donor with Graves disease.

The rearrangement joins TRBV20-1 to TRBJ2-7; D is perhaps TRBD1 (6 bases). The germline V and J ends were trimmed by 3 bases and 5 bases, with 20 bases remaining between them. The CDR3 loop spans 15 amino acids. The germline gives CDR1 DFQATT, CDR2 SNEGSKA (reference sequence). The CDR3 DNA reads TGCAGTGCTAGGGACAGCATGGTCACGGTCAACGAGCAGTACTTC. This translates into CSARDSMVTVNEQYF.

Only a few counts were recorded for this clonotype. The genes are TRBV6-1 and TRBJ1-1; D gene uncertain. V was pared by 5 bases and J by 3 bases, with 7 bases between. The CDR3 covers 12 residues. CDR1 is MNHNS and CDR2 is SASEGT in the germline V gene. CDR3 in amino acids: CASSTLDTEAFF. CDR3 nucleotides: TGTGCCAGCAGTACACTGGACACTGAAGCTTTCTTT.

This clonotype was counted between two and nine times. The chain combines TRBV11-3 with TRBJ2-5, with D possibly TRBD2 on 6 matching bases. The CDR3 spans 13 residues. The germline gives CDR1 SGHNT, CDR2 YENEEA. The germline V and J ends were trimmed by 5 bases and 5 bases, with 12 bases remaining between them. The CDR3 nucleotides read TGTGCCAGCAGCCGGACTAAAGAGGAGACCCAGTACTTC. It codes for CASSRTKEETQYF.

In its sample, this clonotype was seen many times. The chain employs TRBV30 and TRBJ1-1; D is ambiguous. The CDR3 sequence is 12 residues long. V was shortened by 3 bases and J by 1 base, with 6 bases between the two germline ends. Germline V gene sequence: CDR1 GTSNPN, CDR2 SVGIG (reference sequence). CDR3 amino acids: CAWSPGNTEAFF. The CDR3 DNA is TGTGCCTGGAGCCCCGGGAACACTGAAGCTTTCTTT.

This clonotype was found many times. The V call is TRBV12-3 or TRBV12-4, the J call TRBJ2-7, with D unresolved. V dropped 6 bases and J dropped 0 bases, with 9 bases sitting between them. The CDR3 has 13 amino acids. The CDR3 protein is CASSDDISYEQYF. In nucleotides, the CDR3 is TGTGCCAGCAGCGATGACATCTCCTACGAGCAGTACTTC.

The CDR3 spells CASSQGQGFANTEAFF. The CDR3 bases are TGTGCCAGCAGCCAAGGACAGGGGTTCGCGAACACTGAAGCTTTCTTT. The V call is TRBV5-5, the J call TRBJ1-1; 9 bases are a match to TRBD1. Trimming cost V 4 bases and J 1 base; bases outside gene matches: 8. CDR1 is SGHKS and CDR2 is YYEKEE in the germline V gene (reference sequence). CDR3 length: 16 residues.

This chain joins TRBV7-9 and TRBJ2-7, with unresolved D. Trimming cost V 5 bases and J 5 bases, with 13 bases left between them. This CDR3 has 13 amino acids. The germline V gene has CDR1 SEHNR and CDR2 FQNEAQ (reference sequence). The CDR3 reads CASSRGMPDEQYF. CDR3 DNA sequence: TGTGCCAGCAGCCGTGGGATGCCCGACGAGCAGTACTTC.

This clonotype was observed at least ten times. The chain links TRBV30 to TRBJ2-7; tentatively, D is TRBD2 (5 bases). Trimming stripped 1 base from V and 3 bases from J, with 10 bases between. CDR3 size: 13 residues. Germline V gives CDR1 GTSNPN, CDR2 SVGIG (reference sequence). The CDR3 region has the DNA TGTGCCTGGAGTGGATATGGAGGCTACGAGCAGTACTTC. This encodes CAWSGYGGYEQYF.